This T cell receptor beta chain came from a study of identifying expanded T cells in peripheral blood. The V end lost 2 bases, the J end lost 6 bases, and 2 bases lay between the germline ends. This CDR3 is 10 amino acids long. Germline CDR1 and CDR2: SGHNT and YENEEA. Study results and caveats: Clone count variance between approximately two-week samples rose with total template count. Over about two and four weeks, about 15 and 18 clones changed, versus 1.2 between replicates.

Turning to this clone: What it binds is not known.

Here immunoSEQ multiplex PCR was the method, and the copy in TCRdb shows in-frame clones only, minus some. The sample includes approximately 58,000 clones, roughly four fifths of them seen just once. During the collection period, no donor immune events like infections were recorded. V is TRBV11-3 and J is TRBJ2-7; D is undetermined. This receptor was taken from a person aged 18 to 75 in good health. Input material: blood. CDR3: CASSLSEQYV. CDR3 nucleotides: TGTGCCAGCAGCTTAAGCGAGCAGTACGTC.